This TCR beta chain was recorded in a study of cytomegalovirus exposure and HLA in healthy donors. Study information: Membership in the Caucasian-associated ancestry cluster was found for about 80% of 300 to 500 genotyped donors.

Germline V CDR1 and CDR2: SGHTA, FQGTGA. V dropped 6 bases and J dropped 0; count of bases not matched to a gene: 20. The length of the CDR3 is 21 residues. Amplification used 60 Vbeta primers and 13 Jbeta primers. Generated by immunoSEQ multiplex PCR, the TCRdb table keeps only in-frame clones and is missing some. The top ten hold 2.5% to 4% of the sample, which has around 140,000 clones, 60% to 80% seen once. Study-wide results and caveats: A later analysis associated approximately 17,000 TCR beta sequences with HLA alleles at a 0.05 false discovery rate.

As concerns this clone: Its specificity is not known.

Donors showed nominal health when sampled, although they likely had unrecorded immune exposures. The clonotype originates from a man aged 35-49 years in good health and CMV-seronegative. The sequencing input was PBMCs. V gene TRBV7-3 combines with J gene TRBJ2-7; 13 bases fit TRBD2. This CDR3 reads CASSFTLRLAGGTTSSYEQYF. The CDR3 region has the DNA TGTGCCAGCAGTTTCACATTAAGACTAGCGGGGGGAACGACAAGCTCCTACGAGCAGTACTTC.